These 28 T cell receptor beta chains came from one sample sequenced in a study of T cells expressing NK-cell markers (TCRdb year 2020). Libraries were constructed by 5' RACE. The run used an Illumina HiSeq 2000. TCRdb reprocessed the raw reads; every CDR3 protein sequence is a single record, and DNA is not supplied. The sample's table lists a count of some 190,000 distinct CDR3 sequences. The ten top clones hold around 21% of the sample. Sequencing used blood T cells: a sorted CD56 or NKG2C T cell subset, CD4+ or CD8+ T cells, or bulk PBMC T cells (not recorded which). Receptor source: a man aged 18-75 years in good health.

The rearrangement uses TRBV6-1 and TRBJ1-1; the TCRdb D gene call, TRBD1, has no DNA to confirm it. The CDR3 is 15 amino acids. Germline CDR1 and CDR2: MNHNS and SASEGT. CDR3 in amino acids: CASSASGNLNTEAFF.

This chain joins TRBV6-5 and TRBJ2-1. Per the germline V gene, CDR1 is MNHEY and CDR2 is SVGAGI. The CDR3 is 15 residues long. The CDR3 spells CASSYSTGSTNEQFF.

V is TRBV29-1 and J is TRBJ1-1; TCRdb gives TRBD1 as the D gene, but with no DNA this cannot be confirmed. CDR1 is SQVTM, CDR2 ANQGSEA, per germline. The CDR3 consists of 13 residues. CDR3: CSVTRQGNTEAFF.

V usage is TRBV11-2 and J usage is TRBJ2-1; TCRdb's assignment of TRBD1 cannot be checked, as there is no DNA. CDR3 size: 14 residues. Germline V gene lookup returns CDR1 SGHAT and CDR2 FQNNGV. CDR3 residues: CASSPGTGFYEQFF.

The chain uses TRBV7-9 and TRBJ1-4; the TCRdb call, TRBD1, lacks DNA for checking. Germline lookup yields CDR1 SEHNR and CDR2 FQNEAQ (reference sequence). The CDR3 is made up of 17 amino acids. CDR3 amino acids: CASSLVAGAVVNEKLFF.

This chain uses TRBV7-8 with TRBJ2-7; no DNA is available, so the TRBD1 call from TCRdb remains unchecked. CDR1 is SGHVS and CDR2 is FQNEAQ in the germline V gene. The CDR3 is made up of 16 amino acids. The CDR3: CASSISPDRGSYEQYF.

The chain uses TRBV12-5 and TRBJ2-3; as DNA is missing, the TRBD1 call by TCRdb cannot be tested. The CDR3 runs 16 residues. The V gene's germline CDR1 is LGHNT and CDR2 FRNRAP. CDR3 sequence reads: CASALGAGFSTDTQYF.

The chain's CDR3 is CASSPRTSGGIGSGEQFF. The chain joins TRBV13 to TRBJ2-1; the D gene TCRdb calls, TRBD2, cannot be checked with no DNA. The germline CDR1 and CDR2 sequences are PRHDT and FYEKMQ (reference sequence). The length of the CDR3 is 18 residues.

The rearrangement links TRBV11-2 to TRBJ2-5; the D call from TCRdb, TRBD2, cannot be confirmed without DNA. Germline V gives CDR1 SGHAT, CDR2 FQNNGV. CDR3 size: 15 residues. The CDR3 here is CASSLRRPGGETQYF.

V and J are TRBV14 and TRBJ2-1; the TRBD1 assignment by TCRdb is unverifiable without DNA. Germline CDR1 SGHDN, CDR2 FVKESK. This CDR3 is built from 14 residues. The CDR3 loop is CASSQDATGGEQFF.

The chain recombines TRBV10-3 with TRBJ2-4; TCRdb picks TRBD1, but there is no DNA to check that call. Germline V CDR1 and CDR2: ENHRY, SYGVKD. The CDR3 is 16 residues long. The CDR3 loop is CAISEAGGLAKNIQYF.

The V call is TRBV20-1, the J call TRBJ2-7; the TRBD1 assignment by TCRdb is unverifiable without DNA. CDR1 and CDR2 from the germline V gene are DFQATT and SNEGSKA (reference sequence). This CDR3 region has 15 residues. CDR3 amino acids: CSAPPLTGPNYEQYF.

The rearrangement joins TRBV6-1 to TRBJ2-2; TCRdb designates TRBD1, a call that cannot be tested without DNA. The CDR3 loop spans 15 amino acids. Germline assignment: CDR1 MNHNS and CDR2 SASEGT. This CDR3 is CASSPSTENTGELFF.

The CDR3: CATSSGGNTEAFF. The chain employs TRBV15 and TRBJ1-1; the TRBD1 assignment by TCRdb is unverifiable without DNA. Germline lookup yields CDR1 LNHNV and CDR2 YYDKDF (reference sequence). This CDR3 is 13 amino acids long.

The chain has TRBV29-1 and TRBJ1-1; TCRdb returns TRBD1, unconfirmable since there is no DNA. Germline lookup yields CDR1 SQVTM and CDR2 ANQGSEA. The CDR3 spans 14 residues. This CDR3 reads CSVDPGQGVTEAFF.

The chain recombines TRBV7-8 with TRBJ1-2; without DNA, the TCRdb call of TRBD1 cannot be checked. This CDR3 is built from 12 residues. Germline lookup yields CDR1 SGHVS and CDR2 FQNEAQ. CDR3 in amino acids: CASTISGGGYTF.

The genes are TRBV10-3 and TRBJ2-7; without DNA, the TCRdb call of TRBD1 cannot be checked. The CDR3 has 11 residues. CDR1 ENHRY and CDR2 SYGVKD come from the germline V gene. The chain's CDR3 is CAKRGGYEQYF.

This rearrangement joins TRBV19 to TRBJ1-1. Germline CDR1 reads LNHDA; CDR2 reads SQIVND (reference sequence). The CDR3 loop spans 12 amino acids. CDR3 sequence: CASSHGYTEAFF.

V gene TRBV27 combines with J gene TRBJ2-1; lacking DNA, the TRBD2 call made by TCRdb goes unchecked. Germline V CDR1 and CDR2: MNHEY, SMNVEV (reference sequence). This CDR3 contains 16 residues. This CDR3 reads CASSLSGGGGAVEQFF.

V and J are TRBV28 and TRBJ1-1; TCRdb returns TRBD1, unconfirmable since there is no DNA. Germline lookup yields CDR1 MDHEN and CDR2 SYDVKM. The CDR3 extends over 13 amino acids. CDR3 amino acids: CASSWSRVSEAFF.

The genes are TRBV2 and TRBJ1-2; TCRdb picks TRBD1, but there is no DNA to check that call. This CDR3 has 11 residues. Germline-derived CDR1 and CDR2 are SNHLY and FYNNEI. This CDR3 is CARRKQGGYTF.

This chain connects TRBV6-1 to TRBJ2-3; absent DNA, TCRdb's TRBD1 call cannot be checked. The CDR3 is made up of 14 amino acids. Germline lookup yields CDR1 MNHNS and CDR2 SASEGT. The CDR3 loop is CASTQGFGTDTQYF.

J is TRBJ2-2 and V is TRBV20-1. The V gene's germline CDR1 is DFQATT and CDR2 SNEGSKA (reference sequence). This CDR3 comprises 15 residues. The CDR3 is CSARFSSSDTGELFF.

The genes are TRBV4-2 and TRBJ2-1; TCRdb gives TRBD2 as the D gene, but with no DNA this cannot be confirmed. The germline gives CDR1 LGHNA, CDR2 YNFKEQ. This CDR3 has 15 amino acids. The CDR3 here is CASSQSLAEYNEQFF.

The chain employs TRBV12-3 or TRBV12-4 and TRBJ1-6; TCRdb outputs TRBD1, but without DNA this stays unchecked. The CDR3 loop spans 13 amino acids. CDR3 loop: CASSLQGDSPLHF.

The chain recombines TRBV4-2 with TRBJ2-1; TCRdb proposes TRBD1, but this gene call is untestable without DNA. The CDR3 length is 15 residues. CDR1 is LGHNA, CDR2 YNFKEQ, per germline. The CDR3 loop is CASSQGLAGGEEQFF.

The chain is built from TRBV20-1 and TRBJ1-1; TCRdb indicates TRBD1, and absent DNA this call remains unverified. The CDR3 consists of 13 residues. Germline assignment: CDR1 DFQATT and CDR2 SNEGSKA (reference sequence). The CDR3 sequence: CSAMGQLNTEAFF.

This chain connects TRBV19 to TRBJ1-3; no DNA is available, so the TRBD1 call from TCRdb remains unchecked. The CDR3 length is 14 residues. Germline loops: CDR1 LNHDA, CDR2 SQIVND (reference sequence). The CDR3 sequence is CASSIGGQLTAIYF.